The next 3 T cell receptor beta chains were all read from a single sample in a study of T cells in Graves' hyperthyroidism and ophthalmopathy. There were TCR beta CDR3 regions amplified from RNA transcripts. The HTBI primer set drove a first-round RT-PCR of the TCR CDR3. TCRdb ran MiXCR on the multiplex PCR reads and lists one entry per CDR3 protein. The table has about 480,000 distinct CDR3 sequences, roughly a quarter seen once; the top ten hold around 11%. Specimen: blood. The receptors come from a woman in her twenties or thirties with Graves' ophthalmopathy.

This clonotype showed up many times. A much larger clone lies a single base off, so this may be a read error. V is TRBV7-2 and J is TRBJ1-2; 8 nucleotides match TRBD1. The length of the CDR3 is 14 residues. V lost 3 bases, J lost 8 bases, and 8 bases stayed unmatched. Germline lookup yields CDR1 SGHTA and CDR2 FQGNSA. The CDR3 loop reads CASSLGQDLGGYTF. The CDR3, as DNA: TGTGCCAGCAGCTTGGGACAGGATTTGGGCGGCTACACCTTC.

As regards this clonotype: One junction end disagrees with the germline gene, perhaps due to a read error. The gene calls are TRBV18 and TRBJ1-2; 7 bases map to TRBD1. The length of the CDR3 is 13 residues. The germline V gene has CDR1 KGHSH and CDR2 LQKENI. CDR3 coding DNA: TGTGTCAGCTCGAGTGAGGGGGCGCTGGGCTACACCTTC. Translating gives CVSSSEGALGYTF.

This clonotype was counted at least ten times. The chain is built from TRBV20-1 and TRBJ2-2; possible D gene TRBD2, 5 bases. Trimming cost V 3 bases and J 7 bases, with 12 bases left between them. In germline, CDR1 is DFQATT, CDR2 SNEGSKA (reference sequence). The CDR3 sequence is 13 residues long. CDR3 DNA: TGCAGTGCTAGGCCGCTAGGAGGCGGGGAGCTGTTTTTT. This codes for CSARPLGGGELFF.